This T cell receptor (beta chain) was profiled in a study of T cell repertoires in cytomegalovirus infection. Study overall: Newly reported HLA-C-restricted and thoroughly characterized HLA-B-restricted CMV epitopes were employed. CMV infection plus the matching HLA type was flagged by public TCR beta signatures.

Germline CDR1 is SGHTA and CDR2 is FQGNSA. There are 11 residues in the CDR3. V shed 5 bases and J shed 6 bases, with 8 bases lying between them. TCRdb reprocessed the reads via MiXCR and lists one record per CDR3 protein. The table includes under 450,000 distinct CDR3 sequences, nearly 35% detected once. Regarding the study as a whole: Cumulative public TCR beta family frequency identified CMV carriers with the relevant HLA. CMV-specific TCR beta clonotypes restricted by HLA-C dominated the ex vivo response.

As for this clonotype: The target antigen is unknown.

The genes are TRBV7-2 and TRBJ2-7; no clear D. The sequenced sample was cultured PBMCs, obtained from culture after CMV antigen stimulation. The clonotype originates from a human donor in good health (CMV status not recorded). Some clones in this sample may be carry-over from other donors' samples. Here the CDR3 DNA reads TGTGCCAGCAGCCCCCCGGGCGAGCAGTACTTC. Protein product: CASSPPGEQYF.